Below are 8 T cell receptor beta chains sequenced from a single sample in a study of blood T cell repertoires in COVID-19. Data came from immunoSEQ multiplex PCR; TCRdb stores just in-frame clones and leaves some out. The data hold around 170,000 clones, with about four fifths observed a single time. Sequencing input: peripheral blood. Receptor source: a man aged 65-85 years who had recovered from COVID-19.

Details on this clone: The same CDR3 arises from other DNA sequences in this sample as well. As DNA, the CDR3 is TGTGCCAGCAGCCAAGATCCCGGGACTAGGGAGTACTTC. This translates into CASSQDPGTREYF. This sequence joins TRBV3-1 (or the pseudogene TRBV3-2) and TRBJ2-4; 8 nucleotides align to TRBD2. CDR1 and CDR2 from the germline V gene are LGHDT and YNNKEL (reference sequence). V was clipped by 0 bases and J by 14 bases; unmatched bases: 6. The CDR3 is 13 amino acids.

The chain uses TRBV7-6 and TRBJ2-3, with 8 bases fitting TRBD2. V dropped 3 bases and J dropped 4; count of bases not matched to a gene: 15. Germline values: CDR1 SGHVS, CDR2 FNYEAQ. The CDR3 covers 18 residues. As DNA, the CDR3 is TGTGCCAGCAGCTTGGGCGGACCCAACAGCGGGAGTGCAGATACGCAGTATTTT. This codes for CASSLGGPNSGSADTQYF.

V gene TRBV10-2 combines with J gene TRBJ1-6, with D perhaps matching TRBD1 (5 bases). Trimming took off 2 bases at V and 6 bases at J, with 5 bases between the two ends. The CDR3 is 13 residues long. From germline, CDR1 is WSHSY and CDR2 SAAADI. In DNA, the CDR3 is TGCGCCAGCAGTGAGGACAGTAATTCACCCCTCCACTTT. Translation: CASSEDSNSPLHF.

This chain connects TRBV6-2 or TRBV6-3 to TRBJ2-6; TRBD1 agrees at 11 bases. Germline loops: CDR1 MNHEY, CDR2 SVGEGT. With V trimmed by 5 bases and J by 4 bases, 10 bases remained unmatched. This CDR3 has 18 residues. The CDR3: CASSPTGQGAAGANVLTF. For the CDR3, the DNA is TGTGCCAGCAGTCCAACAGGACAGGGGGCGGCCGGGGCCAACGTCCTGACTTTC.

This clone was picked up one time. V is TRBV28 and J is TRBJ2-7, with TRBD1 as a possible D gene (6 bases). The CDR3 runs to 14 residues. Per germline, CDR1 MDHEN and CDR2 SYDVKM. V was trimmed by 5 bases and J by 3 bases, leaving 14 bases between them. The CDR3 is CASSNRQGGYEQYF. CDR3 coding DNA: TGTGCCAGCAGTAACCGACAAGGGGGCTACGAGCAGTACTTC.

This chain links TRBV18 with TRBJ2-1; D is perhaps TRBD2 (5 bases). The germline gives CDR1 KGHSH, CDR2 LQKENI. This CDR3 has 12 residues. The V end lost 3 bases, the J end lost 5 bases, and 5 bases lay between the germline ends. The CDR3 DNA reads as TGTGCCAGCTCACCCGGGAACAATGAGCAGTTCTTC. Residues: CASSPGNNEQFF.

This clone showed up just once. CDR3 sequence (DNA): TGCGCCAGCAGCCAAGAACAGGGCAGTAGGACCGGGGAGCTGTTTTTT. This translates into CASSQEQGSRTGELFF. This chain connects TRBV4-3 to TRBJ2-2, with a weak D call TRBD1 (6 bases). This CDR3 has 16 amino acids. Germline V CDR1 and CDR2: LGHNA, YSLEER. Trimming pared 0 bases from V and 5 bases from J, leaving 13 bases between.

The V gene is TRBV4-3, the J gene TRBJ1-6, with D possibly TRBD1 on 6 matching bases. Germline CDR1 is LGHNA and CDR2 is YSLEER. The CDR3 loop spans 15 amino acids. The germline V and J ends were trimmed by 0 bases and 7 bases, with 10 bases remaining between them. The DNA of the CDR3 is TGCGCCAGCAGCCAAGATTTCAGGGGAAATTCACCCCTCCACTTT. Amino acids: CASSQDFRGNSPLHF.